These T cell receptor beta chains were read from a single sample in a study of blood T cell repertoires in COVID-19. Measured with immunoSEQ multiplex PCR; TCRdb has only the in-frame clones, and not every one. Here the sample spans tens of thousands of clones, about four fifths being singletons. The sequencing sample was made of peripheral blood. These receptors came from an older woman with acute or convalescent COVID-19. CDR3s leave out the opening cysteine and the closing phenylalanine or tryptophan. Each record gives: J gene, CDR3 length, D gene, V gene, CDR3 protein. A D gene is named only where the DNA matches it firmly.

j_call: TRBJ2-1
cdr3_length: 16
d_call: TRBD2
v_call: TRBV7-9
cdr3_aa: ASSSTTGLAGLYNEQF

j_call: TRBJ2-5
cdr3_length: 13
d_call: NA
v_call: TRBV7-6
cdr3_aa: ASSLRGGSGETQY

j_call: TRBJ1-4
cdr3_length: 13
d_call: NA
v_call: TRBV2
cdr3_aa: ASSSNTAAGEKLF

j_call: TRBJ1-1
cdr3_length: 10
d_call: NA
v_call: TRBV12-3/TRBV12-4
cdr3_aa: ASSPGSPKAF

j_call: TRBJ1-2
cdr3_length: 14
d_call: TRBD1
v_call: TRBV19
cdr3_aa: ASSPGQGTGNYGYT

j_call: TRBJ2-3
cdr3_length: 14
d_call: TRBD2
v_call: TRBV7-9
cdr3_aa: ASSPRAGTSTDTQY

j_call: TRBJ2-5
cdr3_length: 13
d_call: TRBD2
v_call: TRBV19
cdr3_aa: ASSTGTGGQETQY

j_call: TRBJ1-5
cdr3_length: 16
d_call: TRBD1
v_call: TRBV5-8
cdr3_aa: ASSLGYRRGPSNQPQH

j_call: TRBJ2-3
cdr3_length: 14
d_call: NA
v_call: TRBV7-3
cdr3_aa: ASSLVGSGGTDTQY

j_call: TRBJ2-7
cdr3_length: 15
d_call: TRBD2
v_call: TRBV7-9
cdr3_aa: ASSLVGAGGIYYEQY

j_call: TRBJ2-1
cdr3_length: 12
d_call: TRBD1
v_call: TRBV7-2
cdr3_aa: ASSRGQGAYEQF

j_call: TRBJ2-7
cdr3_length: 13
d_call: TRBD1
v_call: TRBV5-4
cdr3_aa: ASSWGQGPTYEQY

j_call: TRBJ2-2
cdr3_length: 13
d_call: TRBD2
v_call: TRBV5-1
cdr3_aa: ASSLTSGSNGELF

j_call: TRBJ1-4
cdr3_length: 14
d_call: NA
v_call: TRBV4-2
cdr3_aa: ASSQEGQATNEKLF

j_call: TRBJ2-3
cdr3_length: 17
d_call: NA
v_call: TRBV5-4
cdr3_aa: ASSFAPGPIIIGTDTQY

j_call: TRBJ1-4
cdr3_length: 15
d_call: NA
v_call: TRBV7-8
cdr3_aa: ASSPGGVRLQVEKLF

j_call: TRBJ2-1
cdr3_length: 14
d_call: NA
v_call: TRBV3-1/TRBV3-2
cdr3_aa: ASSQEVPGWGDEQF

j_call: TRBJ2-7
cdr3_length: 12
d_call: NA
v_call: TRBV28
cdr3_aa: ASSERLSAYEQY

j_call: TRBJ1-5
cdr3_length: 13
d_call: NA
v_call: TRBV6-2/TRBV6-3
cdr3_aa: ASSYIWRGNQPQH

j_call: TRBJ1-1
cdr3_length: 11
d_call: NA
v_call: TRBV7-2
cdr3_aa: ASSSQGHTEAF

j_call: TRBJ1-1
cdr3_length: 13
d_call: NA
v_call: TRBV24-1
cdr3_aa: ATSDLREHIGEAF

j_call: TRBJ2-5
cdr3_length: 12
d_call: NA
v_call: TRBV6-5
cdr3_aa: ASSTPGLWETQY

j_call: TRBJ1-2
cdr3_length: 13
d_call: TRBD1
v_call: TRBV18
cdr3_aa: ASSPTGGSDYGYT

j_call: TRBJ1-1
cdr3_length: 13
d_call: NA
v_call: TRBV28
cdr3_aa: ASLRPTGLNTEAF

j_call: TRBJ1-6
cdr3_length: 14
d_call: NA
v_call: TRBV7-9
cdr3_aa: ASSRAGGAFNSPLH

j_call: TRBJ2-3
cdr3_length: 11
d_call: NA
v_call: TRBV5-6
cdr3_aa: ASSQIAEDTQY

j_call: TRBJ1-4
cdr3_length: 13
d_call: NA
v_call: TRBV18
cdr3_aa: ASSPRNGVNEKLF

j_call: TRBJ1-4
cdr3_length: 11
d_call: NA
v_call: TRBV5-4
cdr3_aa: ASSRQGNEKLF

j_call: TRBJ2-2
cdr3_length: 15
d_call: NA
v_call: TRBV19
cdr3_aa: ASSIGWVSRNTGELF

j_call: TRBJ1-2
cdr3_length: 10
d_call: TRBD1
v_call: TRBV6-1
cdr3_aa: ASSGTGNGYT

j_call: TRBJ1-5
cdr3_length: 13
d_call: NA
v_call: TRBV19
cdr3_aa: ASSIRGAGNQPQH

j_call: TRBJ1-2
cdr3_length: 13
d_call: TRBD1
v_call: TRBV7-3
cdr3_aa: ASSSDGTGVYGYT

j_call: TRBJ1-6
cdr3_length: 13
d_call: NA
v_call: TRBV5-1
cdr3_aa: ASSRGQEFNSPLH

j_call: TRBJ2-1
cdr3_length: 12
d_call: NA
v_call: TRBV2
cdr3_aa: AISTQRTRNEQF

j_call: TRBJ1-1
cdr3_length: 12
d_call: NA
v_call: TRBV18
cdr3_aa: ASSPTGMNTEAF

j_call: TRBJ2-1
cdr3_length: 13
d_call: NA
v_call: TRBV2
cdr3_aa: ASSMSEVSYNEQF

j_call: TRBJ1-6
cdr3_length: 12
d_call: NA
v_call: TRBV7-9
cdr3_aa: ASSLDQGNSPLH